The clone carrying this T cell receptor (beta chain) showed up many times. Its antigen is still unknown. These data are taken from a study of CD8 T cells in ankylosing spondylitis. The study, taken as a whole, reports: What seemed typical of ankylosing spondylitis blood was a TCR beta motif built from 8 or 9 highly homologous variants.

MiXCR, run by TCRdb on the 5' RACE reads, gives a single entry per CDR3 protein. The table shows 750,000 to 850,000 distinct CDR3 sequences, with about 11% occurring only once. The germline gives CDR1 LGHNA, CDR2 YSLEER. CDR3 length equals 15 residues. V shed 0 bases and J shed 6 bases, with 11 bases lying between them. Sequenced input: blood, either unsorted or a sorted T cell fraction (not recorded which). The clonotype originates from a male donor with ankylosing spondylitis. This chain connects TRBV4-3 to TRBJ2-2, with D uncertain. The CDR3 spells CASSQDRGKAGELFF. In DNA form, the CDR3 reads TGCGCCAGCAGCCAAGATCGAGGCAAGGCCGGGGAGCTGTTTTTT.